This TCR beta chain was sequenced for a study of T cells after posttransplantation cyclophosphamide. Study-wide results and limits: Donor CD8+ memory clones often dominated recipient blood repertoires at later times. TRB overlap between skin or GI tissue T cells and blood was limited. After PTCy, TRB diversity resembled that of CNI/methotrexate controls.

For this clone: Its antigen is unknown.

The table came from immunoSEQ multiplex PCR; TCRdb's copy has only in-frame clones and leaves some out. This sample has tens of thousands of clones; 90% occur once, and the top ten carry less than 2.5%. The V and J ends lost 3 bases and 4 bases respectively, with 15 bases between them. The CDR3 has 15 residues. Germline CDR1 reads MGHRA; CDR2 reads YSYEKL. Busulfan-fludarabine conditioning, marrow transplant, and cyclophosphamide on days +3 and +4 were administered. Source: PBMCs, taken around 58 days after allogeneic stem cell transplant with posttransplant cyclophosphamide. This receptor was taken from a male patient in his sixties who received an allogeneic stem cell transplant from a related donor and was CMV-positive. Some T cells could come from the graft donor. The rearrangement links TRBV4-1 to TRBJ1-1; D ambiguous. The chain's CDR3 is CASSQLAGGSTEAFF. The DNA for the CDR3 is TGCGCCAGCAGCCAGCTTGCCGGTGGGAGCACTGAAGCTTTCTTT.